The 9 T cell receptor beta chains below come from one sample, sequenced in a study of cytomegalovirus exposure and HLA in healthy donors. Primers: 60 Vbeta forward and 13 Jbeta reverse. Using immunoSEQ multiplex PCR, the repertoire was profiled, and TCRdb retains in-frame clones only, with some absent. The sample table includes some 130,000 clones. The sample consisted of PBMCs. All receptors come from a middle-aged woman in good health and CMV-seropositive.

The DNA for the CDR3 is TGCGCCAGCAGCCACTATTTCCGGGACTTTGAAGAGCAGTACTTC. Translation: CASSHYFRDFEEQYF. The chain joins TRBV4-3 to TRBJ2-7, with TRBD2 as a possible D gene (6 bases). Germline V lookup: CDR1 LGHNA, CDR2 YSLEER. This CDR3 is built from 15 residues. V was trimmed by 3 bases and J by 7 bases, leaving 19 bases between them.

V gene TRBV5-5 combines with J gene TRBJ2-7; 7 bases align to TRBD2. The CDR3 extends over 15 amino acids. Germline lookup yields CDR1 SGHKS and CDR2 YYEKEE (reference sequence). V shed 1 base, J shed 2 bases, and the junction held 6 bases outside the gene matches. The DNA for the CDR3 is TGTGCCAGCAGCTTGTGGGCTAGCGGCCCCTACGAGCAGTACTTC. Translated: CASSLWASGPYEQYF.

This chain joins TRBV2 and TRBJ2-5; 10 bases align to TRBD2. Germline trimming cut 8 bases from V and 2 bases from J; bases unmatched to any gene: 8. CDR1 is SNHLY and CDR2 is FYNNEI in the germline V gene. The CDR3 consists of 15 residues. The CDR3: CASVRMTSGQETQYF. The CDR3 coding sequence is TGTGCCAGCGTCCGTATGACTAGCGGGCAAGAGACCCAGTACTTC.

CDR3 protein: CASIEVRGGQPQHF. Here the CDR3 DNA reads TGTGCCAGCATCGAAGTGAGGGGAGGTCAGCCCCAGCATTTT. This rearrangement joins TRBV6-5 to TRBJ1-5; tentative D call: TRBD1 (5 bases). The length of the CDR3 is 14 residues. Between the trimmed V and J ends, which lost 7 bases and 6 bases, there was a span of 16 bases. The germline V gene encodes CDR1 MNHEY and CDR2 SVGAGI.

The chain uses TRBV9 and TRBJ2-7; 11 nucleotides line up with TRBD2. Trimming at V came to 0 bases and at J to 6 bases, leaving 5 bases not matched to a gene. Germline V gene data show CDR1 as SGDLS and CDR2 as YYNGEE. The CDR3 consists of 15 residues. The CDR3 bases are TGTGCCAGCAGCGTAGAGGTAGCGGGAGGGGTCGAGCAGTACTTC. Its translation: CASSVEVAGGVEQYF.

The chain recombines TRBV7-9 with TRBJ2-5; D is ambiguous. Trimming stripped 5 bases from V and 4 bases from J, with 11 bases between. Per germline, CDR1 SEHNR and CDR2 FQNEAQ (reference sequence). This CDR3 comprises 13 residues. CDR3 DNA sequence: TGTGCCAGCAGCCCAAACGTGGCAGAGACCCAGTACTTC. This codes for CASSPNVAETQYF.

The chain is built from TRBV5-4 and TRBJ1-2; 9 bases are a match to TRBD1. Losses at the gene ends were 4 bases for V and 7 bases for J; bases not matched to a gene: 2. This CDR3 is 12 amino acids long. Per the germline V gene, CDR1 is SGHNT and CDR2 is YYREEE (reference sequence). The CDR3 reads CASSQDRGGYTF. The CDR3 DNA reads as TGTGCCAGCAGCCAGGACAGGGGTGGCTACACCTTC.

The chain couples TRBV9 to TRBJ2-5, with 8 bases lining up with TRBD2. Germline-derived CDR1 and CDR2 are SGDLS and YYNGEE. The CDR3 loop spans 17 amino acids. V lost 0 bases, J lost 2 bases, and 9 bases stayed unmatched. Here the CDR3 reads CASSVDPPAGAQETQYF. The CDR3 nucleotides are TGTGCCAGCAGCGTAGATCCCCCAGCGGGAGCGCAAGAGACCCAGTACTTC.

V and J are TRBV11-1 and TRBJ2-5; 9 nucleotides line up with TRBD1. The J call is doubtful: the DNA matches TRBJ2-7 better. The CDR3 sequence is 15 residues long. Germline loops: CDR1 SGHAT, CDR2 FQDESV (reference sequence). The CDR3 reads CASSWRGQGPDEQYF. CDR3 sequence (DNA): TGTGCCAGCAGCTGGCGGGGACAGGGACCGGACGAGCAGTACTTC.